The clone carrying this T cell receptor (beta chain) turned up a few times. The target antigen is unknown. A much larger clone differs by one base, so this may be a read error. From the PCR reads, TCRdb re-called clones with MiXCR. In the table there are tens of thousands of clones, 9.5% to 15% of which are singletons. This entry belongs to a study of metastatic and nonmetastatic thyroid tumors. Whole-study context: Comparative analysis of repertoires was undertaken across blood and tumor or nodule tissue obtained from malignant and benign thyroid patients. Study outcomes and limitations: Reportedly, malignant thyroid tumors had significantly higher TCR beta diversity than benign nodules, in blood and tumor.

Germline CDR1 reads LNHDA; CDR2 reads SQIVND (reference sequence). The CDR3 sequence is 14 residues long. J lost 6 bases, V lost 3 bases, and 3 bases had no gene match. All patients were treatment-naive before thyroid surgery. The sample consisted of tumor tissue. The source is a female donor with papillary thyroid cancer or a benign thyroid nodule (not recorded which). Some clones in this sample may be carry-over from other donors' samples. V usage is TRBV19 and J usage is TRBJ2-3; 10 bases are shared with TRBD2. As DNA, the CDR3 is TGTGCCAGTAGTATTGGAGCGGGAGGGGATACGCAGTATTTT. It yields the protein CASSIGAGGDTQYF.